This TCR beta chain was captured in a study of identical twins. Study-level results: Shared out-of-frame alpha sequences (those common to twins) showed excess low generation probability. Cord blood's abundant beta clonotypes had fewer insertions, unlike memory repertoires. Monozygotic twin pairs showed more out-of-frame TCR alpha sharing than models estimated. It was possible that invariant MAIT and iNKT cells partly confounded the zero-insertion analyses.

Trimming stripped 5 bases from V and 0 bases from J, with 13 bases between. Germline V gene lookup returns CDR1 ENHRY and CDR2 SYGVKD. The CDR3 covers 16 residues. About this clonotype itself: Antigen: not known.

TCRdb recomputed calls from the 5' RACE reads with MiXCR, one row per CDR3 protein. The table lists about 530,000 distinct CDR3 sequences, around 20% of them singletons. The same data also contributed to another study, on yellow fever vaccine responses in identical twins.

The sequencing input was CD4+ T cells sorted from blood. This chain joins TRBV10-3 and TRBJ2-2; D may be TRBD2 (5 bases). The sequence derives from a woman younger than 30 in good health. CDR3 region: CAISRTGVTNTGELFF. The CDR3 DNA is TGTGCCATCAGTCGGACCGGGGTGACGAACACCGGGGAGCTGTTTTTT.